A single sample gave rise to the 5 T cell receptor beta chains below, sequenced in a study of blood T cell repertoires in COVID-19. The data were produced by immunoSEQ multiplex PCR, yet TCRdb's version contains in-frame clones alone and is incomplete. The data show roughly 140,000 clones, approximately 88% seen once. Sequenced sample: peripheral blood. Receptor source: a man in his 70s with acute or convalescent COVID-19.

This chain connects TRBV9 to TRBJ2-1; TRBD2 matches at 11 bases. Germline V gene data show CDR1 as SGDLS and CDR2 as YYNGEE. The CDR3 contains 17 residues. V gave up 3 bases and J gave up 0 bases; unmatched junction bases: 5. The DNA of the CDR3 is TGTGCCAGCAGCGCCGGGACTAGCGGTATCTCCTACAATGAGCAGTTCTTC. This sequence encodes CASSAGTSGISYNEQFF.

This sequence joins TRBV29-1 and TRBJ1-2; the D is unclear. The ends were cut back, 0 bases at V and 1 base at J, with 12 bases in the middle. This CDR3 is 15 amino acids long. Germline assignment: CDR1 SQVTM and CDR2 ANQGSEA. The CDR3 is CSVEDGRRSNYGYTF. DNA of the CDR3: TGCAGCGTTGAAGATGGGAGGAGGAGTAACTATGGCTACACCTTC.

The CDR3, as DNA: TGCGCCAGCAGCCCAGGAGGACAGACCCAAGAGACCCAGTACTTC. It codes for CASSPGGQTQETQYF. V is TRBV5-1 and J is TRBJ2-5; TRBD1 might be the D (6 bases). Trimming removed 4 bases from V and 1 base from J, with 14 bases in between. The CDR3 extends over 15 amino acids. In germline, CDR1 is SGHRS, CDR2 YFSETQ.

Comment on this clone: This specimen includes other DNA sequences encoding the same CDR3. This chain links TRBV6-5 with TRBJ1-1; a weak D match, TRBD1 (5 bases). The V end lost 2 bases, the J end lost 0 bases, and 7 bases lay between the germline ends. The CDR3 contains 14 residues. Germline V gives CDR1 MNHEY, CDR2 SVGAGI. The CDR3 protein is CASSYGQVNTEAFF. The CDR3 nucleotides are TGTGCCAGCAGTTACGGACAAGTGAACACTGAAGCTTTCTTT.

The V call is TRBV12-5, the J call TRBJ1-3; 7 nucleotides line up with TRBD1. Germline V gene sequence: CDR1 LGHNT, CDR2 FRNRAP. V was pared by 5 bases and J by 4 bases, with 17 bases of the junction left unmatched. This CDR3 comprises 18 residues. CDR3 amino acids: CASGPQRGQHPTGNTIYF. CDR3 bases: TGTGCTAGTGGTCCCCAAAGGGGGCAACACCCGACGGGAAACACCATATATTTT.